Listed below are T cell receptor beta chains from one sample, sequenced in a study of blood T cell repertoires in COVID-19. Produced via immunoSEQ multiplex PCR; TCRdb's table is partial and in-frame only. The data contain tens of thousands of clones, more than 90% of them seen just once; the ten biggest clones take up 16%. Sample: peripheral blood. These receptors all come from a woman of 80 years or more with active or convalescent COVID-19. Each CDR3 is given with its conserved first and last residue. Fields, in order: D gene, clone size, V gene, J gene, CDR3 DNA, CDR3 protein. A D gene is named only where the DNA matches it firmly. The listing skips clone size in some rows; elsewhere it reads once, few, many or a size class.

TRBD1,.,TRBV28,TRBJ1-2,TGTGCCAGCAGCACGACAGGGTTGGGTAACTATGGCTACACCTTC,CASSTTGLGNYGYTF
TRBD1,.,TRBV15,TRBJ1-2,TGTGCCACCAGCAGAGATTTGACAGGGGTCGGCTACACCTTC,CATSRDLTGVGYTF
TRBD1,.,TRBV5-4,TRBJ1-1,TGTGCCAGCACCCCAACAGGGGGCGTCAGAACTGAAGCTTTCTTT,CASTPTGGVRTEAFF
TRBD2,.,TRBV2,TRBJ2-5,TGTGCCAGCGAGACTAGCGGGGGGGCCGGAGAGACCCAGTACTTC,CASETSGGAGETQYF
.,.,TRBV13,TRBJ2-7,TGTGCCAGCAGCTTAAACAGGGATAGTTACGAGCAGTACTTC,CASSLNRDSYEQYF
TRBD1,.,TRBV18,TRBJ2-7,TGTGCCAGCTCACAGGGACAGGGTGCATCCTACGAGCAGTACTTC,CASSQGQGASYEQYF
.,.,TRBV28,TRBJ2-7,TGTGCCAGCAGTCTGGGAGAGGAAGCAATGGTATACGAGCAGTACTTC,CASSLGEEAMVYEQYF
.,.,TRBV6-5,TRBJ2-2,TGTGCCAGCAGTTACGAGGCGGGAAACACCGGGGAGCTGTTTTTT,CASSYEAGNTGELFF
.,.,TRBV6-5,TRBJ1-6,TGTGCCAGCAGTTACCTCGATTCGAGTTCACCCCTCCACTTT,CASSYLDSSSPLHF
.,.,TRBV3-1/TRBV3-2,TRBJ2-1,TGTGCCAGCAGCCAACTTGACAGGTACAATGAGCAGTTCTTC,CASSQLDRYNEQFF
TRBD1,.,TRBV11-2,TRBJ2-4,TGTGCCAGCAGCCCCGACCTCGGACAGGGGGGGAACTTC,CASSPDLGQGGNF
TRBD1,.,TRBV11-2,TRBJ2-5,TGTGCCAGCAGCTTAAAAGTGGGCACGGGACAGAGGCAAGAGACCCAGTACTTC,CASSLKVGTGQRQETQYF
.,.,TRBV5-5,TRBJ2-7,TGTGCCAGCAGCTTGTGGACGGGGTCCTACGAGCAGTACTTC,CASSLWTGSYEQYF
TRBD1,.,TRBV14,TRBJ2-3,TGTGCCAGCAGCCAAACGAGGGGGCAAGGACCAGATACGCAGTATTTT,CASSQTRGQGPDTQYF
.,few,TRBV30,TRBJ1-1,TGTGCCTGGATTTCGCAGGGAGGGGCAAGGACGAACACTGAAGCTTTCTTT,CAWISQGGARTNTEAFF
.,.,TRBV20-1,TRBJ2-7,TGCAGTGCTCCTACTAGTTACGAGCAGTACTTC,CSAPTSYEQYF
.,.,TRBV2,TRBJ2-3,TGTGCCAGCAGGAAGGGACATGTAACAGATACGCAGTATTTT,CASRKGHVTDTQYF
.,.,TRBV19,TRBJ2-7,TGTGCCAGTAGTATTGGTCTGGGGGGCTACGAGCAGTACTTC,CASSIGLGGYEQYF
TRBD1,.,TRBV11-2,TRBJ2-7,TGTGCCACTGCACAGGGGGCGCGCGGCGAGCAGTACTTC,CATAQGARGEQYF
.,once,TRBV18,TRBJ1-4,TGTGCCAGCTCACCCCCCGGGGGGCGTAATGAAAAACTGTTTTTT,CASSPPGGRNEKLFF
.,.,TRBV2,TRBJ1-1,TGTGCCAGCTCCGGACTGAGAATGAACACTGAAGCTTTCTTT,CASSGLRMNTEAFF
TRBD1,once,TRBV4-3,TRBJ2-3,TGCGCCAGCAGCCACCCTTTTGGGGACAGGGGGACAGATACGCAGTATTTT,CASSHPFGDRGTDTQYF
.,few,TRBV7-8,TRBJ2-2,TGTGCCAGCAGTTTACAGGGATTCACCGGGGAGCTGTTTTTT,CASSLQGFTGELFF
.,.,TRBV2,TRBJ1-1,TGTGCCAGCACACTGTTCATGAACACTGAAGCTTTCTTT,CASTLFMNTEAFF
TRBD1,.,TRBV5-6,TRBJ2-5,TGTGCCAGCAGCCCGGGACAGGCTCGAAAGAGTACCCAGTACTTC,CASSPGQARKSTQYF
TRBD1,once,TRBV28,TRBJ1-2,TGTGCCAGCAGTTTACGGAGGGGACAGTACTATGGCTACACCTTC,CASSLRRGQYYGYTF
.,.,TRBV19,TRBJ1-5,TGTGCCAGTAGTCCCTCCCTTACGACAGATAGCAATCAGCCCCAGCATTTT,CASSPSLTTDSNQPQHF
.,.,TRBV7-9,TRBJ1-4,TGTGCCAGCAGCTCAGAGGGGAGGGGTGAAAAACTGTTTTTT,CASSSEGRGEKLFF
.,.,TRBV6-5,TRBJ2-2,TGTGCCAGCAGTTTTGGGGGCCCGTCCACCGGGGAGCTGTTTTTT,CASSFGGPSTGELFF
.,.,TRBV18,TRBJ1-4,TGTGCCAGCTCACCAGGGGTGACAGACAATGAAAAACTGTTTTTT,CASSPGVTDNEKLFF
.,.,TRBV28,TRBJ1-5,TGTGCCAGCAGTTTCCTGGGGCACGCTAGCAATCAGCCCCAGCATTTT,CASSFLGHASNQPQHF
.,.,TRBV2,TRBJ1-6,TGTGCCAGCAGTGTGGGGAGTGGGAGCTCCTATAATTCACCCCTCCACTTT,CASSVGSGSSYNSPLHF
TRBD1,once,TRBV11-2,TRBJ1-1,TGTGCCAGCAGCTTAGTAGGGGGCAACACTGAAGCTTTCTTT,CASSLVGGNTEAFF
.,.,TRBV6-2/TRBV6-3,TRBJ1-4,TGTGCCAGCAGTTCTCCAGGGGTCGCAACTAATGAAAAACTGTTTTTT,CASSSPGVATNEKLFF
TRBD1,.,TRBV6-2/TRBV6-3,TRBJ1-2,TGTGCCAGCAGTCGACAGGGACACTATGGCTACACCTTC,CASSRQGHYGYTF
.,.,TRBV19,TRBJ1-1,TGTGCCAGTAGCGAAAGGAGCGGGCCGATTTTTAACACTGAAGCTTTCTTT,CASSERSGPIFNTEAFF
TRBD1,once,TRBV5-6,TRBJ1-3,TGTGCCAGCAGCAACAGGGGGCAGAACACCATATATTTT,CASSNRGQNTIYF
TRBD1,.,TRBV15,TRBJ1-5,TGTGCCACCAGCAGAGATATGGGGACAGGGAGGTATCAGCCCCAGCATTTT,CATSRDMGTGRYQPQHF
.,.,TRBV14,TRBJ1-1,TGTGCCAGCAGCCCCGTGAACACTGAAGCTTTCTTT,CASSPVNTEAFF
.,.,TRBV27,TRBJ1-2,TGTGCCAGCAGTCCGCGGACAGCGTCGAATGGCTACACCTTC,CASSPRTASNGYTF
TRBD1,.,TRBV29-1,TRBJ1-1,TGCAGCGCGTCGGGACAGAGGAACACTGAAGCTTTCTTT,CSASGQRNTEAFF
.,once,TRBV5-6,TRBJ2-1,TGTGCCAGCAGCTTGGAAATGAGCTACAATGAGCAGTTCTTC,CASSLEMSYNEQFF
.,few,TRBV2,TRBJ1-3,TGTGCCAGCATTCGGGGGGTTGGAAACACCATATATTTT,CASIRGVGNTIYF
TRBD2,.,TRBV7-2,TRBJ2-1,TGTGCCAGCAGCTTAGCTAGCGGGGAGGATGAGCAGTTCTTC,CASSLASGEDEQFF
.,once,TRBV19,TRBJ2-5,TGTGCCAGTAGTATTGCGGGAGAGACCCAGTACTTC,CASSIAGETQYF
.,few,TRBV30,TRBJ1-5,TGTGCCTGGAGTGTACGGGGGTTAAGCAATCAGCCCCAGCATTTT,CAWSVRGLSNQPQHF